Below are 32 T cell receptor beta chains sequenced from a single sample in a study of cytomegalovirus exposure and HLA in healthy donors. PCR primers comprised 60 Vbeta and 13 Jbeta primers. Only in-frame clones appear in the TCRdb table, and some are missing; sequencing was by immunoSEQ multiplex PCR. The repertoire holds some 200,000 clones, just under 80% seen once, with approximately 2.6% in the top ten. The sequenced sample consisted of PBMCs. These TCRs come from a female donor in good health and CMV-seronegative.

Here the CDR3 DNA reads TGTGCCAGCAGCGAGCGGAATGAGCAGTTCTTC. It specifies CASSERNEQFF. The chain combines TRBV7-9 with TRBJ2-1; D possibly corresponds to TRBD2 (5 bases). Trimming shortened V by 5 bases and J by 7 bases, and 6 bases separated the two germline ends. Germline V CDR1 and CDR2: SEHNR, FQNEAQ (reference sequence). The CDR3 runs to 11 residues. Full variable domain (missing parts from reference TRBV7-9 and TRBJ2-1): DTGVSQNPRHKITKRGQNVTFRCDPISEHNRLYWYRQTLGQGPEFLTYFQNEAQLEKSRLLSDRFSAERPKGSFSTLEIQRTEQGDSAMYLCASSERNEQFFGPGTRLTVL.

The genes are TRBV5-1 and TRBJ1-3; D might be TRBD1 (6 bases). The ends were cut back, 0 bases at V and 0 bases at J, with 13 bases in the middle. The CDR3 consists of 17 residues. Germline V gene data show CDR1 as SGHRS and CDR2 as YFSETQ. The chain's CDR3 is CASSLGGLGRSGNTIYF. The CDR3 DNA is TGCGCCAGCAGCTTGGGGGGGCTGGGGCGCTCTGGAAACACCATATATTTT.

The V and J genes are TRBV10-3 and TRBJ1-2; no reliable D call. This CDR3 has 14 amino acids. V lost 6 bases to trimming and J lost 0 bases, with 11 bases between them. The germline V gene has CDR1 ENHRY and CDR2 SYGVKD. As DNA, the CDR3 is TGTGCCATCAGGCCCGTGGCTTCTAACTATGGCTACACCTTC. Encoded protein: CAIRPVASNYGYTF.

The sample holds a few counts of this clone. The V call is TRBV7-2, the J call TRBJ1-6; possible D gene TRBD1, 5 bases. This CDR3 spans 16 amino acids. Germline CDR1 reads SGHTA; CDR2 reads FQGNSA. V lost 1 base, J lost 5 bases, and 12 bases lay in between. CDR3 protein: CASSLVTGGNNSPLHF. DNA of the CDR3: TGTGCCAGCAGCTTAGTAACCGGGGGTAATAATTCACCCCTCCACTTT.

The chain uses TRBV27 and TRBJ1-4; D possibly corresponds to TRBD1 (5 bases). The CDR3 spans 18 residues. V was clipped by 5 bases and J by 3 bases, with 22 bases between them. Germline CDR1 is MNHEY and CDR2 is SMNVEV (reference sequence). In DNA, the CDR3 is TGTGCCAGCAGTCCAAGGACAACTTGGTTAGGAGCTAATGAAAAACTGTTTTTT. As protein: CASSPRTTWLGANEKLFF.

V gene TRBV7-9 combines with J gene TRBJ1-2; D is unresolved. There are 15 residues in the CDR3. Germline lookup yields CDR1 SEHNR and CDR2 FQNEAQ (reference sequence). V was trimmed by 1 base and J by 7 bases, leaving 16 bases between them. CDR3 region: CASSLGPENYGGYTF. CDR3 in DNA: TGTGCCAGCAGCTTAGGTCCGGAAAACTATGGTGGCTACACCTTC. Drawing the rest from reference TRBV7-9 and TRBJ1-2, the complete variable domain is DTGVSQNPRHKITKRGQNVTFRCDPISEHNRLYWYRQTLGQGPEFLTYFQNEAQLEKSRLLSDRFSAERPKGSFSTLEIQRTEQGDSAMYLCASSLGPENYGGYTFGSGTRLTVV.

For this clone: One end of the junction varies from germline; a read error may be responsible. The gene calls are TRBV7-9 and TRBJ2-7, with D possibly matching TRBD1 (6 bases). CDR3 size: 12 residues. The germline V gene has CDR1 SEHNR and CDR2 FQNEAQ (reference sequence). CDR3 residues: CSSRGDIYEQYF. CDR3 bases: TGTTCCAGCAGAGGGGACATCTACGAGCAGTACTTC.

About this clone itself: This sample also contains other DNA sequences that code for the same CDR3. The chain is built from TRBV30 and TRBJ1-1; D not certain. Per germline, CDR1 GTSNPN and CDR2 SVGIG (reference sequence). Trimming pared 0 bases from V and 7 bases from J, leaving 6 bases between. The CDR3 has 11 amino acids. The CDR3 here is CAWSVRSEAFF. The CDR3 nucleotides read TGTGCCTGGAGTGTACGGAGTGAAGCTTTCTTT. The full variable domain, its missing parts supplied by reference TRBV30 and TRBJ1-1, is SQTIHQWPATLVQPVGSPLSLECTVEGTSNPNLYWYRQAAGRGLQLLFYSVGIGQISSEVPQNLSASRPQDRQFILSSKKLLLSDSGFYLCAWSVRSEAFFGQGTRLTVV.

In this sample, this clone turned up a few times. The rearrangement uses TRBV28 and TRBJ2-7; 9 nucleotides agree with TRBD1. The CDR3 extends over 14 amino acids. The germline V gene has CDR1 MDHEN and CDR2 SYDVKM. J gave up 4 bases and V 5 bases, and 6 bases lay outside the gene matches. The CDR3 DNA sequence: TGTGCCAGCAGTCCCGGGACAGGGTCGTACGAGCAGTACTTC. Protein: CASSPGTGSYEQYF.

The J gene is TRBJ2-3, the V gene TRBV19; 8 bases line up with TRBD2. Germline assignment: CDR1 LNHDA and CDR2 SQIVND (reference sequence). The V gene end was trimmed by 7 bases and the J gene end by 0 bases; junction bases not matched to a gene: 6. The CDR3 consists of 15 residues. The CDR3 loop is CASNPGGLSTDTQYF. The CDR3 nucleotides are TGTGCCAGTAACCCGGGGGGGCTAAGCACAGATACGCAGTATTTT. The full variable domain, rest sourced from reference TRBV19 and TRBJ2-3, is DGGITQSPKYLFRKEGQNVTLSCEQNLNHDAMYWYRQDPGQGLRLIYYSQIVNDFQKGDIAEGYSVSREKKESFPLTVTSAQKNPTAFYLCASNPGGLSTDTQYFGPGTRLTVL.

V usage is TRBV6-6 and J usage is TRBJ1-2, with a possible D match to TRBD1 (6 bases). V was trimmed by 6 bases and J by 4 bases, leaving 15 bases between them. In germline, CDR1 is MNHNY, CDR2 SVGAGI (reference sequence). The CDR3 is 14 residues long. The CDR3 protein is CASREGGVSYGYTF. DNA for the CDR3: TGTGCCAGCAGAGAAGGGGGGGTGAGCTATGGCTACACCTTC.

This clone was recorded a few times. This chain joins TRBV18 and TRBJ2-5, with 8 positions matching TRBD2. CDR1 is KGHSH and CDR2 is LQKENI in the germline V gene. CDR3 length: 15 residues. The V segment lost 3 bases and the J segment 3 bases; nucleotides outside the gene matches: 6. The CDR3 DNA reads TGTGCCAGCTCACCGGCGGGGGGAGAAAAAGAGACCCAGTACTTC. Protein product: CASSPAGGEKETQYF. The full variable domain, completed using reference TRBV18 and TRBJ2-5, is NAGVMQNPRHLVRRRGQEARLRCSPMKGHSHVYWYRQLPEEGLKFMVYLQKENIIDESGMPKERFSAEFPKEGPSILRIQQVVRGDSAAYFCASSPAGGEKETQYFGPGTRLLVL.

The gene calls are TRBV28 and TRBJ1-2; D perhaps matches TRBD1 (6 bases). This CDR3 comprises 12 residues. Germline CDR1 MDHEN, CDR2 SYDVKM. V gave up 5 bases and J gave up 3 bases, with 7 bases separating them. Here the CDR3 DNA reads TGTGCCAGCAGTGGGGGCGACTATGGCTACACCTTC. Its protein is CASSGGDYGYTF.

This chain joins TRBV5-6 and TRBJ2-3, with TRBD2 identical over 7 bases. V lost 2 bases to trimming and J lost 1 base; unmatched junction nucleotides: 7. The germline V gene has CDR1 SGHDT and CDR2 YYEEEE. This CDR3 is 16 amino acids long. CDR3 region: CASSLRLAVGTDTQYF. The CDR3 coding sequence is TGTGCCAGCAGCTTAAGACTAGCTGTGGGCACAGATACGCAGTATTTT. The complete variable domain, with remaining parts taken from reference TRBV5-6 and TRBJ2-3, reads DAGVTQSPTHLIKTRGQQVTLRCSPKSGHDTVSWYQQALGQGPQFIFQYYEEEERQRGNFPDRFSGHQFPNYSSELNVNALLLGDSALYLCASSLRLAVGTDTQYFGPGTRLTVL.

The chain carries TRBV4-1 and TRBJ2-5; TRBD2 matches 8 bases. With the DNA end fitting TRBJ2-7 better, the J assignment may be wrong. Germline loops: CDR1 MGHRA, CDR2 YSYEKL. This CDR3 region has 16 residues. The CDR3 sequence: CASSPHTSGSSYEQYF. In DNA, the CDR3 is TGCGCCAGCAGCCCGCACACTAGCGGATCCTCCTACGAGCAGTACTTC.

The CDR3 is CASSPGQGNYGYTF. The CDR3 coding sequence is TGTGCCAGCAGCCCCGGACAGGGAAACTATGGCTACACCTTC. V usage is TRBV5-6 and J usage is TRBJ1-2; the match to TRBD1 covers 8 bases. The CDR3 contains 14 residues. The germline CDR1 and CDR2 sequences are SGHDT and YYEEEE. The trim removed 4 bases at V and 2 bases at J, leaving 4 bases unmatched.

This CDR3 reads CAIRPLDGTNNEQFF. The CDR3 DNA reads TGTGCCATCAGACCGCTGGACGGGACAAACAATGAGCAGTTCTTC. The chain couples TRBV10-3 to TRBJ2-1; D is perhaps TRBD1 (6 bases). This CDR3 region has 15 residues. V lost 6 bases to trimming and J lost 5 bases, with 17 bases between them. The germline gives CDR1 ENHRY, CDR2 SYGVKD.

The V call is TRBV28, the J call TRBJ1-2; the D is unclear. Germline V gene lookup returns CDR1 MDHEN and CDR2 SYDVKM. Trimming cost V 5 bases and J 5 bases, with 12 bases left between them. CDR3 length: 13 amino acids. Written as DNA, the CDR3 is TGTGCCAGCAGTCCGCCCCAGTTATATGGCTACACCTTC. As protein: CASSPPQLYGYTF.

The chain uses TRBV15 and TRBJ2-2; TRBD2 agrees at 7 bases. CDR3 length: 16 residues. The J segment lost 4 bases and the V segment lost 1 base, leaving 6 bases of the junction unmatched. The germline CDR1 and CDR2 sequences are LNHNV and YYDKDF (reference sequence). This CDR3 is CATSRGGSGRTGELFF. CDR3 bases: TGTGCCACCAGCAGAGGAGGTAGCGGGCGCACCGGGGAGCTGTTTTTT. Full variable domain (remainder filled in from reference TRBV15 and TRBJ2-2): DAMVIQNPRYQVTQFGKPVTLSCSQTLNHNVMYWYQQKSSQAPKLLFHYYDKDFNNEADTPDNFQSRRPNTSFCFLDIRSPGLGDTAMYLCATSRGGSGRTGELFFGEGSRLTVL.

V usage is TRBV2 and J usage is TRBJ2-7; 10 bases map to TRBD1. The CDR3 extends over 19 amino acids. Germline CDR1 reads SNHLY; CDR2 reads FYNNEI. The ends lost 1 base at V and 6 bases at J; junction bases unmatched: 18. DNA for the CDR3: TGTGCCAGCAGTGAAGGTGTAGGATCGCCGGGACAGGGGACCGGCGAGCAGTACTTC. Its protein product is CASSEGVGSPGQGTGEQYF.

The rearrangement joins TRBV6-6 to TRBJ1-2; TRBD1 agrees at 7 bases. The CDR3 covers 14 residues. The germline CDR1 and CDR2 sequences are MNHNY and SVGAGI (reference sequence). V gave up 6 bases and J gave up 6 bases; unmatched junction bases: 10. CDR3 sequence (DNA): TGTGCCAGCAGATCGGGACAGTTCTTCGATGGCTACACCTTC. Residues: CASRSGQFFDGYTF.

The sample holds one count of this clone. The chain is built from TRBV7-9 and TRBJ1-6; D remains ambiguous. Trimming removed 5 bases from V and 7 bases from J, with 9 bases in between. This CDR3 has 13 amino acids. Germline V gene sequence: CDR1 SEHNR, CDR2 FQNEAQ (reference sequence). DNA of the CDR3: TGTGCCAGCAGCGCTCAGGTCAATTCACCCCTCCACTTT. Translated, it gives CASSAQVNSPLHF.

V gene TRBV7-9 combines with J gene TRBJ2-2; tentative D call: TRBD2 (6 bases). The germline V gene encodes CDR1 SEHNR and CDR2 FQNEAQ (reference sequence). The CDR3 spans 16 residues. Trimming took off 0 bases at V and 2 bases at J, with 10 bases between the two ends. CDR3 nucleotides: TGTGCCAGCAGCTTAGCGGCGGGAACAAACACCGGGGAGCTGTTTTTT. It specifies CASSLAAGTNTGELFF.

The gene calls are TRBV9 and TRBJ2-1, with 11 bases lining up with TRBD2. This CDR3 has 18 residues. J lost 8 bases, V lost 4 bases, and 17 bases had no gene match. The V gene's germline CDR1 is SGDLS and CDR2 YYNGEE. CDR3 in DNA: TGTGCCAGCAGCCCCGGCCACCAACTAGCGGGAGTTCTCGATGAGCAGTTCTTC. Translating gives CASSPGHQLAGVLDEQFF.

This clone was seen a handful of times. The CDR3: CASSPLNSGDEKLFF. For the CDR3, the DNA is TGTGCCAGTAGTCCGCTTAATTCGGGTGACGAAAAACTGTTTTTT. The rearrangement uses TRBV19 and TRBJ1-4; no reliable D call. Trimming left V 5 bases short and J 8 bases short, with 18 bases between. The CDR3 loop spans 15 amino acids. Germline V gene sequence: CDR1 LNHDA, CDR2 SQIVND (reference sequence).

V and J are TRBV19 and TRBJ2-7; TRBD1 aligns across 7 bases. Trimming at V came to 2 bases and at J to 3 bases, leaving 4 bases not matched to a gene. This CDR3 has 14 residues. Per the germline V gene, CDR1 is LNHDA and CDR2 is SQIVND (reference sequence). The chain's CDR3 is CASSISGQNYEQYF. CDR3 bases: TGTGCCAGTAGTATATCGGGACAGAACTACGAGCAGTACTTC.

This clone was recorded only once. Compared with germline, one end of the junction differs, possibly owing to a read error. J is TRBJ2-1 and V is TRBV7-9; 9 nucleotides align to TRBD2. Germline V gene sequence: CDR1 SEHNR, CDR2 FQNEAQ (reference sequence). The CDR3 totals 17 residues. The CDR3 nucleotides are TGTTCCAGCAGCCCAAAACTACGACTAGCGGTCTACAATGAGCAGTTCTTC. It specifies CSSSPKLRLAVYNEQFF.

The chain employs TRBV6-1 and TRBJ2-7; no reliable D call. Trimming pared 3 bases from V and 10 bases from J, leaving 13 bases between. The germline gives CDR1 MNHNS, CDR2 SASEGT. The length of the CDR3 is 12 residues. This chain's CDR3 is CASSDTISGQYF. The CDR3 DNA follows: TGTGCCAGCAGTGATACCATTTCGGGTCAGTACTTC.

CDR3 sequence (DNA): TGTGCCAGCAGCGTAGCGTCGCAAGAGACCCAGTACTTC. Translation: CASSVASQETQYF. The V and J genes are TRBV9 and TRBJ2-5; D is uncertain. Trimming shortened V by 0 bases and J by 2 bases, and 5 bases separated the two germline ends. Germline values: CDR1 SGDLS, CDR2 YYNGEE. The CDR3 is 13 residues long. The full variable domain, with the rest looked up from reference TRBV9 and TRBJ2-5, is DSGVTQTPKHLITATGQRVTLRCSPRSGDLSVYWYQQSLDQGLQFLIQYYNGEERAKGNILERFSAQQFPDLHSELNLSSLELGDSALYFCASSVASQETQYFGPGTRLLVL.

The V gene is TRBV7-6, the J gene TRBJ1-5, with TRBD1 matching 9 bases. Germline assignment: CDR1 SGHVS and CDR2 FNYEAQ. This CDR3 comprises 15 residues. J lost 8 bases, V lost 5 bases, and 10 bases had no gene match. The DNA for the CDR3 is TGTGCCAGCAGCCTAGGGACAGGGACGGGAAAGCCCCAGCATTTT. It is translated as CASSLGTGTGKPQHF.

Here the CDR3 reads CASRGGLRGGSNQPQHF. As DNA, the CDR3 is TGTGCCAGCAGAGGCGGACTCCGAGGAGGAAGCAATCAGCCCCAGCATTTT. This rearrangement joins TRBV2 to TRBJ1-5; no definite D call. V was pared by 6 bases and J by 1 base, with 19 bases between. This CDR3 region has 17 residues. Germline loops: CDR1 SNHLY, CDR2 FYNNEI.

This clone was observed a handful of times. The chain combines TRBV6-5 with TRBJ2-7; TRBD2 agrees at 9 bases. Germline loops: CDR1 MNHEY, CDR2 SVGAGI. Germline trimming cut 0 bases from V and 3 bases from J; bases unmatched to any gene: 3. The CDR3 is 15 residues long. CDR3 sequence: CASSYSFSGGYEQYF. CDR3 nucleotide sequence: TGTGCCAGCAGTTACTCGTTTAGCGGGGGCTACGAGCAGTACTTC.